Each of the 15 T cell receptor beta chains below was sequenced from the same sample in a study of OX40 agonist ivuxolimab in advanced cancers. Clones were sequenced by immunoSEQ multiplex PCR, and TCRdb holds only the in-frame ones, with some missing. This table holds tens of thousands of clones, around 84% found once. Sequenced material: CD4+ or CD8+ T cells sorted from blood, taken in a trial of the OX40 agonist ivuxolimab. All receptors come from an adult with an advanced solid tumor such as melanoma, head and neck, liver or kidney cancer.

The CDR3 DNA reads TGTGCCAGCAGCTTATCGTCGAAGACTGGGCGGGAGCAGTACTTC. This encodes CASSLSSKTGREQYF. This chain connects TRBV7-2 to TRBJ2-7; no reliable D call. Trimming took 2 bases from V and 7 from J, leaving 18 bases between them. This CDR3 spans 15 amino acids. Germline loops: CDR1 SGHTA, CDR2 FQGNSA.

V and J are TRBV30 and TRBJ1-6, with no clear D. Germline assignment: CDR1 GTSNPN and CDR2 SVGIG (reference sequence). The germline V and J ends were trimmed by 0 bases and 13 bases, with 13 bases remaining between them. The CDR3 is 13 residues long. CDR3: CAWSVGPRRPLHF. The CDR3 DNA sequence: TGTGCCTGGAGTGTCGGCCCCCGGAGGCCCCTCCACTTT.

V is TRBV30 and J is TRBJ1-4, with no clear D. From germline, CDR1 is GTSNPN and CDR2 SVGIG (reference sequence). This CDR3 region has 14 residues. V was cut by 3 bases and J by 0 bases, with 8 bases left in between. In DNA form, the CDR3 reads TGTGCCTGGAGGACGGGCACAACTAATGAAAAACTGTTTTTT. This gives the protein CAWRTGTTNEKLFF.

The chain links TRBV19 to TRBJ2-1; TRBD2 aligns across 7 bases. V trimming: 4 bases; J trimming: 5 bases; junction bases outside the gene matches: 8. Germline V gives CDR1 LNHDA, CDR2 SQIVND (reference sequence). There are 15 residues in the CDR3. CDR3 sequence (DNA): TGTGCCAGTAGTAGTTGGGGGGGTAGAAACAATGAGCAGTTCTTC. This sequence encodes CASSSWGGRNNEQFF.

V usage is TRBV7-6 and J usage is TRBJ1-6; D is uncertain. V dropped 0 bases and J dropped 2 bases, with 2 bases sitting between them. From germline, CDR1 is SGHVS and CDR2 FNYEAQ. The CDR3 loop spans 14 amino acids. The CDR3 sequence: CASSLAPYNSPLHF. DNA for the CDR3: TGTGCCAGCAGCTTAGCTCCCTATAATTCACCCCTCCACTTT.

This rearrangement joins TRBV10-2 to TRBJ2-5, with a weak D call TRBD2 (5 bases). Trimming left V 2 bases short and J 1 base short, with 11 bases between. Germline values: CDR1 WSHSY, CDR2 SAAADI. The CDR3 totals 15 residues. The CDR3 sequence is CASSEPFRGQETQYF. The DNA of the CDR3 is TGCGCCAGCAGTGAGCCATTTCGGGGCCAAGAGACCCAGTACTTC.

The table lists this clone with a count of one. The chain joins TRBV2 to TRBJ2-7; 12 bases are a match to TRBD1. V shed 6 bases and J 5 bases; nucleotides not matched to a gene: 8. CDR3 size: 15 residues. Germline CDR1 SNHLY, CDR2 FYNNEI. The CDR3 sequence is CASRGTGGGEDEQYF. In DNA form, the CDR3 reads TGTGCCAGCAGGGGGACAGGGGGCGGAGAGGACGAGCAGTACTTC.

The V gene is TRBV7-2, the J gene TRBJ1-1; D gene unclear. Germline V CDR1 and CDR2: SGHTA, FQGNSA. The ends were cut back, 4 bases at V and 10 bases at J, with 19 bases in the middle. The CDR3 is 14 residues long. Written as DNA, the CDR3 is TGTGCCAGCAGCTCATTAATCCGGCGTGCTACAGCTTTCTTT. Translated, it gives CASSSLIRRATAFF.

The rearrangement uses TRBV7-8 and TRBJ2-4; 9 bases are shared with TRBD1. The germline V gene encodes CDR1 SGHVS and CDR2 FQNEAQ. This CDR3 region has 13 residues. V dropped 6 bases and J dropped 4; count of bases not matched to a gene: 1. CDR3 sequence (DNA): TGTGCCAGCAGGGGGACAGGGAAAAACATTCAGTACTTC. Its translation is CASRGTGKNIQYF.

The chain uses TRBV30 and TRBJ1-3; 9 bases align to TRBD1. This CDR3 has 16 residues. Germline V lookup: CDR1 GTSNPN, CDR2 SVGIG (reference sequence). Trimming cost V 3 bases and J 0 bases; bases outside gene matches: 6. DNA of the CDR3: TGTGCCTGGAGACAGGGGACAGGGTTCTCTGGAAACACCATATATTTT. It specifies CAWRQGTGFSGNTIYF.

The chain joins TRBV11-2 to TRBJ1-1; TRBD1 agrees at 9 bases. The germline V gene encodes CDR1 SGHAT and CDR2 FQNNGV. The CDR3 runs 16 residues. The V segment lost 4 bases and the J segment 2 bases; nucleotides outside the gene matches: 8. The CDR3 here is CASSSLPGQGNTEAFF. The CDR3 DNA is TGTGCCAGCAGCTCCCTACCGGGACAGGGAAACACTGAAGCTTTCTTT.

The DNA of the CDR3 is TGTGCCAGCTCACGCCGCGAGACCCAGTACTTC. The encoded protein is CASSRRETQYF. The V and J genes are TRBV18 and TRBJ2-5; D is undetermined. The CDR3 consists of 11 residues. V gave up 4 bases and J gave up 5 bases, with 5 bases separating them. From germline, CDR1 is KGHSH and CDR2 LQKENI. The whole variable domain, remainder taken from reference TRBV18 and TRBJ2-5, is NAGVMQNPRHLVRRRGQEARLRCSPMKGHSHVYWYRQLPEEGLKFMVYLQKENIIDESGMPKERFSAEFPKEGPSILRIQQVVRGDSAAYFCASSRRETQYFGPGTRLLVL.

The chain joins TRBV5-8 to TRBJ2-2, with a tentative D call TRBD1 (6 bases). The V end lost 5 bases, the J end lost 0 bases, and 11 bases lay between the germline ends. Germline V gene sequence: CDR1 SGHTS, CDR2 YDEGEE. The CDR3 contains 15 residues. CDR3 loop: CASRYDRTNTGELFF. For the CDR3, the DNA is TGTGCCAGCAGGTACGACAGGACGAACACCGGGGAGCTGTTTTTT.

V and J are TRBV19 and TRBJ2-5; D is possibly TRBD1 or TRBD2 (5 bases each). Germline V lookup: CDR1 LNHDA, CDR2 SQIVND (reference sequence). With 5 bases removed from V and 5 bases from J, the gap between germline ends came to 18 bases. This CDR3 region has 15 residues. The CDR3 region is CASSSPLGVGETQYF. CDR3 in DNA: TGTGCCAGTAGTTCCCCGTTGGGGGTCGGCGAGACCCAGTACTTC.

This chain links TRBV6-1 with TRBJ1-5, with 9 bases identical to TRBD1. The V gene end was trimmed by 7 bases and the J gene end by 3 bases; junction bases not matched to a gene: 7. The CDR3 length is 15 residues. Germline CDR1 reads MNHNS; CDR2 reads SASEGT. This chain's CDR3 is CASTPGTGHNQPQHF. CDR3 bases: TGTGCCAGCACCCCCGGGACAGGGCACAATCAGCCCCAGCATTTT.